The clone carrying this TCR beta chain was observed a few times. Thyroid ultrasound, orbital computed tomography, clinical symptoms, and serum thyroxine and TRAb underpinned diagnoses. The CDR3 regions of TCR beta were amplified from RNA transcripts. TCR CDR3 underwent first-round RT-PCR with the HTBI primer set. TCRdb processed the multiplex PCR reads anew with MiXCR; each CDR3 protein has one entry. The data show 300,000 to 500,000 distinct CDR3 sequences, with around an eighth seen just once and 25% to 30% held by the top ten. The sample is drawn from a study of T cells in Graves' hyperthyroidism and ophthalmopathy. The CDR3 covers 16 residues. The V gene end was trimmed by 2 bases and the J gene end by 8 bases; junction bases not matched to a gene: 12. CDR1 SGDLS and CDR2 YYNGEE come from the germline V gene.

The material sequenced was blood. The V and J genes are TRBV9 and TRBJ1-2, with 10 bases that match TRBD1. The origin of this receptor is a man aged 50 to 59 with Graves' ophthalmopathy. The CDR3, as DNA: TGTGCCAGCAGCGTGATGCCGGGACAGGGGACTCAGGGCTACACCTTC. It specifies CASSVMPGQGTQGYTF.